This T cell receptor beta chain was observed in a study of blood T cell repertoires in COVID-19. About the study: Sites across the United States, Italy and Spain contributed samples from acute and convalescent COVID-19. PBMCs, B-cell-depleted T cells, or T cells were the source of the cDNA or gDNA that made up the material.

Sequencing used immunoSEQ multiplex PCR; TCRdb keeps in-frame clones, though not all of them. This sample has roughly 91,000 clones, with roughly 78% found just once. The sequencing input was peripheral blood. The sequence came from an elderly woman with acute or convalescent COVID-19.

CDR3: CASSSASNSPLHF. The CDR3 bases are TGTGCCAGCAGTTCCGCGAGTAATTCACCCCTCCACTTT. The chain couples TRBV12-3 or TRBV12-4 to TRBJ1-6; D unclear. The CDR3 covers 13 residues. V lost 4 bases and J 6 bases, leaving 7 bases between the germline ends.